This note documents a single T cell receptor (beta chain) sequence. This receptor's antigen is unknown. The sample holds no much larger clone one base away, and base qualities are not on file. From the cysteine up to the phenylalanine, the CDR3 has a length of 16 residues. The only DNA kept is the CDR3, 48 bases in frame from the first base. From a lookup of the germline V gene, CDR1 and CDR2 are MDHEN and SYDVKM. Unmatched junction bases come to 11, with V trimmed by 4 bases and J by 7 bases. These data originate in a study of cytomegalovirus exposure and HLA in healthy donors (dated by TCRdb to about 2017). For the study in its entirety: According to an earlier analysis of 587 of the donors, about 190 million T cells yielded 120 million or so unique TCR beta sequences and less than 300 Gb of sequence data. An early release that covered fewer than 800 HLA-typed donors contained about 300 gigabases of sequencing data and tens of millions of unique TCR sequences. Of the roughly 400 genotyped donors, about 80% fell in the genetic ancestry cluster associated with self-reported Caucasian donors. The study aimed to test whether cataloging public T cell receptors could reveal signatures of past pathogen exposure. The study used immunosequencing to profile the T cell repertoires of 600 to 850 subjects and linked those repertoires to cytomegalovirus serostatus. In addition to the first cohort of 650 to 750 subjects, a separate validation cohort of approximately 110 different subjects was used. To predict cytomegalovirus infection status, the study combined high-throughput TCR immunosequencing, statistical association of individual TCRs with disease status, and machine learning. A later analysis re-examined previously published TCR beta repertoires from around 670 donors and added high-resolution HLA genotyping to investigate patterns of TCR occurrence. In the later analysis, no new phenotypic data were used to find candidate immune exposures; instead, reliance was placed on TCR beta sequences and their occurrence across donors. In an earlier analysis of about 590 of the donors, high-throughput TCR beta sequencing was used to judge whether each TCR beta V gene segment behaved as functional or pseudogenic. Alongside the repertoire data, information on donor age, sex, ethnicity and CMV serostatus was compiled. Genome-wide SNP genotypes for about three fifths of the roughly 670 donors were used in a later genetic analysis, which treated that subset as a discovery cohort. Every discovery cohort repertoire had been produced on one sequencing platform. Class I and class II HLA loci were covered by the typing at four-digit resolution. Typing coverage varied by locus: about 629-640 donors for A, B, C, DRB1 and DQB1; 522 for DQA1; about 590 for DPA1; roughly 450 for DPB1. Five DR-DQ haplotypes were treated as single units for association and clustering because of strong linkage in the cohort. Across approximately 400 genotyped donors of the cohort, an average of about 220,000 unique TCR beta nucleotide sequences per donor were sequenced, and 15% to 20% of those sequences were non-productive. The investigation overall reported the following: While some public TCRs were present in many individuals, most TCR sequences turned up only very rarely across donors. The cohort was sequenced for TCR beta chains only, and without alpha or paired-chain data the features that could be detected were limited. Strong co-occurrence of HLA alleles, especially DR and DQ, made assigning TCR associations to individual alleles difficult. A later analysis found that most CMV-associated TCR beta chains appeared HLA-restricted, with HLA associations seemingly driven largely by CMV exposure. The study listed over 150 TCR beta chains as associated with cytomegalovirus. A later genetic analysis reported fewer N-insertions in productive TCRs among donors in an Asian-associated ancestry cluster than the roughly 670-donor mean. Linkage disequilibrium might explain the correlated functional status among segregating V segments, but an unknown experimental factor could not be ruled out. A later analysis found that HLA-associated TCR beta chains were more clonally expanded and had lower generation probabilities than equally common non-associated chains. In vitro tests confirmed that a few of the cytomegalovirus-associated TCR beta chains recognize cytomegalovirus antigens. Seventeen rarely observed V segments, including chromosome 9 orphons, were excluded from the earlier analysis of approximately 500 of the donors because counts were too low. According to a later analysis, parvovirus B19, influenza, CMV and Epstein-Barr virus appeared linked to several top co-occurrence clusters. Some IMGT-functional V segments, including TRBV6-2 and TRBV6-3, could not be distinguished by the 87-base-pair reads and were therefore excluded. According to the authors, the approach could potentially be generalized to other disease states and immunological phenotypes. According to a later analysis, TCR association rates differed among HLA loci, with DRB1 alleles showing the most associated TCRs and HLA-C alleles showing the fewest. V-gene and J-gene trimming of TCR beta chains was associated with a missense DCLRE1C variant in a later genetic analysis, and the association was replicated in an independent cohort. A further reported finding was that TCR beta sequences accurately predicted the HLA-A and HLA-B alleles for most subjects in the first cohort. The classifier was reported to diagnose cytomegalovirus status with high specificity and sensitivity in both the original and validation cohorts. In an earlier analysis of some 550 of the donors, most TCR beta V segments were observed in productive rearrangements about 90% or about 30% of the time, broadly matching IMGT annotations. CMV serostatus was the only immune exposure information available for the cohort. In a later analysis, 15,000 to 20,000 TCR beta sequences were associated with specific HLA alleles at a false discovery rate of 0.05. Roughly uniform sequencing depth across donors was assumed in presence/absence analyses, although this assumption may not hold. Because HLA typing was unavailable for some donors at each locus, only the typed subset was used in association tests. The sequencing pipeline was judged likely to have produced a cluster of highly shared sequence variants as a technical artifact.

Preparation of the library involved the immunoSEQ multiplex PCR assay. For the multiplex PCR, a mixture combining 60 forward primers for TCR Vbeta segments and 13 reverse primers for TCR Jbeta segments was used. The CDR3 region of rearranged TCR beta genes was amplified from genomic DNA by a multiplex PCR assay. Amplified TCR beta libraries were sequenced as 87-base-pair reads on the Illumina HiSeq System. The authors processed their data as follows. A later analysis tallied 75 million to 95 million unique TCR beta chains across the approximately 670 repertoires, and some 12 million of those chains were shared by two or more donors. A nearest-neighbor algorithm error-corrected the raw reads and collapsed the reads into unique sequences, merging closely related sequences to remove PCR and sequencing errors. CDR3 sequences were aligned to IMGT reference sequences to assign V, D and J gene segments. For a sequence to be retained, a match of at least six nucleotides to both a V gene segment and a J gene segment was required. Rearrangements were classified as productive when the CDR3 lacked stop codons and remained in frame with V and J, and all other rearrangements were classified as non-productive. Following IMGT convention, CDR3 was defined as the stretch from the second conserved V-encoded cysteine up to the conserved J-encoded phenylalanine. The earlier analysis of some 540 of the donors excluded any sequence lacking an unambiguous match to a single V gene segment. An earlier analysis of over 450 of the donors classified V segments as functional when productive rearrangements were above 56.7% and as segregating when the standard deviation between donors was above 5%. To diagnose cytomegalovirus status from the catalog of TCR beta chain sequences, a statistical classification framework was built. In a later analysis, TCR nucleotide sequences were compared against IMGT/GENE-DB human TR gene sequences so that V and J genes could be assigned. Using the TCRdist pipeline, a later analysis assigned CDR3 sequences along with most-parsimonious VDJ recombination scenarios. In a later analysis, every TCR beta chain was defined by the combination of its CDR3 amino acid sequence and its V-gene family, and reads without a unique V-gene family were dropped. As a way to deal with suspected cross-contamination and a sequencing artifact, a later analysis dropped roughly 600 nucleotide sequences that were highly shared and had low generation probability. In a later analysis, a clonal expansion index for each public chain was calculated from normalized within-repertoire ranks of inferred template counts. In a later analysis, generation probabilities were computed using a VDJ recombination model fitted to out-of-frame rearrangements, and the results were checked against IGoR. Hypergeometric tests were used in a later analysis to score TCR-TCR, TCR-HLA and TCR-CMV co-occurrence, with a repertoire-size bias correction applied to the TCR pairs. To estimate false discovery rates, a later analysis permuted the HLA or CMV assignments 20 times. In a later analysis, co-occurring TCRs were grouped using DBSCAN, with TCRdist sequence similarity added in when clustering inside HLA-allele-positive subsets. Co-occurrence clustering excluded repertoires with fewer than 30,000 or more than 120,000 public chains, plus five with anomalous nucleotide sharing. TCRdb took over this immuneACCESS table, retaining in-frame rearrangements with V and J assigned. Such tables are incomplete; in checked studies, under half of the missing clones stem from an unresolved V gene, and the remainder is unexplained. V and J calls and clone size are given by that table; D and trimming were obtained from the DNA. The sample table contains 150,000 to 200,000 clones; only one count was recorded for around 77% of them. The ten biggest clones cover about 3.4% of the sample.

The cohort comprised under 700 healthy bone marrow donors. At the time of sampling, all cohort members were nominally healthy, though unrecorded immune exposures were likely present. The donor tested CMV seronegative and was one of the 352 seronegative cohort members. A peripheral blood sample was collected from each donor, and TCR beta sequencing was performed on peripheral blood mononuclear cells. Genomic DNA extraction from the blood cell samples was performed with the Qiagen DNeasy Blood Extraction Kit. The chain links TRBV28 with TRBJ1-4; 8 bases in between match TRBD1. This sequence was found in a female donor in good health and CMV-seronegative. The sequenced sample consisted of PBMCs. The nucleotides read TGTGCCAGCAGTTATGATCAGGGGGCGCGGGGTGAAAAACTGTTTTTT. Its translation is CASSYDQGARGEKLFF.